The 5 T cell receptor beta chains below come from one sample, sequenced in a study of response to subunit inactivated influenza vaccine. TCRdb independently ran MiXCR on the RT-PCR reads; one entry per CDR3 protein. The sample lists about 570,000 distinct CDR3 sequences; approximately 10% were seen once. These data also formed part of another study, on T cells expressing NK-cell markers. That paper adds: The cDNA for TCR beta came from 5'RACE template switching with UMIs.

The specimen was PBMCs from blood, collected on the day of vaccination. Receptor source: a man in his fifties who received an inactivated influenza vaccine.

V and J are TRBV5-1 and TRBJ2-1, with 16 bases matching TRBD2. The V gene's germline CDR1 is SGHRS and CDR2 YFSETQ. V shed 5 bases and J 3 bases; nucleotides not matched to a gene: 11. This CDR3 comprises 19 residues. The CDR3 here is CASRVIGTSGGAGYNEQFF. Written as DNA, the CDR3 is TGCGCCAGCAGAGTGATAGGGACTAGCGGGGGGGCCGGCTACAATGAGCAGTTCTTC.

This clonotype has only a few counts. The rearrangement uses TRBV5-1 and TRBJ1-5; weak D call: TRBD1 (5 bases). This CDR3 has 15 amino acids. From germline, CDR1 is SGHRS and CDR2 YFSETQ. V was pared by 0 bases and J by 4 bases, with 11 bases between. As DNA, the CDR3 is TGCGCCAGCAGCTTGGAACCGGGACCAAATCAGCCCCAGCATTTT. Translating it yields CASSLEPGPNQPQHF.

In its sample, this clonotype was seen many times. The chain has TRBV11-2 and TRBJ2-4; D is ambiguous. From germline, CDR1 is SGHAT and CDR2 FQNNGV. V gave up 1 base and J gave up 0 bases, with 16 bases separating them. This CDR3 contains 18 residues. The CDR3 region is CASSLGRIAALAKNIQYF. For the CDR3, the DNA is TGTGCCAGCAGCTTAGGTCGTATTGCGGCGCTAGCCAAAAACATTCAGTACTTC.

The chain uses TRBV29-1 and TRBJ1-1, with D perhaps matching TRBD1 (6 bases). Germline V gives CDR1 SQVTM, CDR2 ANQGSEA. The CDR3 runs to 15 residues. V lost 3 bases, J lost 1 base, and 15 bases lay in between. CDR3 bases: TGCAGCGTTGATGGGAGGGGGGCAGCGAACACTGAAGCTTTCTTT. It translates to CSVDGRGAANTEAFF.

In this sample, this clonotype turned up a few times. The rearrangement joins TRBV3-1 to TRBJ2-5; TRBD1 matches 8 bases. V trimming: 4 bases; J trimming: 4 bases; junction bases outside the gene matches: 11. Germline CDR1 is LGHDT and CDR2 is YNNKEL (reference sequence). The CDR3 spans 16 residues. The CDR3 region has the DNA TGTGCCAGCAGCCGAGACGCCGGGACAGGAAGAGAGACCCAGTACTTC. Translating gives CASSRDAGTGRETQYF.